One sample yielded the 28 T cell receptor beta chains listed below, sequenced in a study of shared clonotypes between healthy human individuals. TCRdb keeps only in-frame clones here, not all; method: immunoSEQ multiplex PCR. The data contain 2 million to 2.5 million clones, 85% to 95% of them singletons. Sequenced: naive CD4+ T cells from PBMCs. The subset: CD45RA+ positively selected. These receptor sequences come from a man aged 18-30 years in good health. Some clones in this sample may be carry-over from other donors' samples.

The chain has TRBV28 and TRBJ2-3; D might be TRBD1 (5 bases). Trimming removed 2 bases at V and 2 bases at J, with 11 bases between. Germline CDR1 and CDR2: MDHEN and SYDVKM. The CDR3 totals 15 residues. The CDR3 region has the DNA TGTGCCAGCAGTTTACCTCAGGGAAACACAGATACGCAGTATTTT. Translating it yields CASSLPQGNTDTQYF.

This sequence joins TRBV28 and TRBJ1-2; D not certain. This CDR3 contains 14 residues. V lost 5 bases and J 4 bases, leaving 14 bases between the germline ends. Germline CDR1 MDHEN, CDR2 SYDVKM. The CDR3 coding sequence is TGTGCCAGCAGTGCCCGAACAGTCCCCTATGGCTACACCTTC. This encodes CASSARTVPYGYTF.

V usage is TRBV5-1 and J usage is TRBJ2-3; 9 bases fit TRBD1. Trimming at V came to 2 bases and at J to 5 bases, leaving 3 bases not matched to a gene. Germline CDR1 SGHRS, CDR2 YFSETQ. The CDR3 runs to 14 residues. The CDR3 protein is CASSFTGGEDTQYF. CDR3 bases: TGCGCCAGCAGCTTCACAGGGGGCGAAGATACGCAGTATTTT.

The chain carries TRBV9 and TRBJ1-3; no definite D call. Germline assignment: CDR1 SGDLS and CDR2 YYNGEE. V gave up 5 bases and J gave up 4 bases, with 7 bases separating them. CDR3 length equals 12 residues. The CDR3 region has the DNA TGTGCCAGCAGTACAGTAGGAAACACCATATATTTT. It codes for CASSTVGNTIYF.

For this clone: This sample includes further DNA sequences coding for the same CDR3. The chain carries TRBV28 and TRBJ1-2, with a weak D call TRBD1 (6 bases). The CDR3 runs to 13 residues. V was clipped by 4 bases and J by 2 bases, with 8 bases between them. Germline V gives CDR1 MDHEN, CDR2 SYDVKM. The CDR3 sequence: CASSWGGNYGYTF. CDR3 nucleotides: TGTGCCAGCAGTTGGGGGGGCAACTATGGCTACACCTTC.

The table lists this clone with a count of one. CDR3 nucleotide sequence: TGCGCCAGCAGTGATATTCGGGGGATGTTGAATGGCTACACCTTC. This gives the protein CASSDIRGMLNGYTF. The genes are TRBV10-1 and TRBJ1-2; D possibly corresponds to TRBD1 (5 bases). The CDR3 is 15 amino acids. Trimming took 3 bases from V and 6 from J, leaving 17 bases between them. Per germline, CDR1 WNHNN and CDR2 SYGVQD (reference sequence).

The chain links TRBV18 to TRBJ1-2; 12 bases align to TRBD1. This CDR3 region has 17 residues. From germline, CDR1 is KGHSH and CDR2 LQKENI. V dropped 6 bases and J dropped 2; count of bases not matched to a gene: 10. CDR3 coding DNA: TGTGCCAGCTCTCAAATTTCGGGACAGGGGGCGAACTATGGCTACACCTTC. Protein sequence: CASSQISGQGANYGYTF.

The chain joins TRBV18 to TRBJ1-2; 9 bases line up with TRBD1. CDR1 KGHSH and CDR2 LQKENI come from the germline V gene. V trimming: 6 bases; J trimming: 2 bases; junction bases outside the gene matches: 7. The CDR3 spans 15 residues. CDR3 sequence reads: CASSRDRGANYGYTF. In DNA, the CDR3 is TGTGCCAGCTCTCGTGACAGGGGGGCGAACTATGGCTACACCTTC.

The chain is built from TRBV2 and TRBJ2-7; unclear D gene. V lost 9 bases, J lost 2 bases, and 17 bases lay in between. Germline loops: CDR1 SNHLY, CDR2 FYNNEI. This CDR3 spans 14 amino acids. The CDR3 protein is CARNRFSTPYEQYF. The CDR3 nucleotides are TGTGCCAGAAATCGCTTTTCGACCCCCTACGAGCAGTACTTC.

Only one count was recorded for this clone. This sequence joins TRBV7-8 and TRBJ1-2, with D possibly being TRBD1 (6 bases). The CDR3 totals 17 residues. V lost 5 bases, J lost 6 bases, and 25 bases lay in between. Germline CDR1 reads SGHVS; CDR2 reads FQNEAQ. CDR3 residues: CASSPLEDRWTADGYTF. The CDR3 DNA is TGTGCCAGCAGCCCCCTTGAAGACCGTTGGACAGCGGATGGCTACACCTTC.

In this sample, this clone turned up a few times. The chain has TRBV30 and TRBJ1-4; a weak D match, TRBD1 (6 bases). In germline, CDR1 is GTSNPN, CDR2 SVGIG (reference sequence). The CDR3 contains 13 residues. The V gene lost 2 bases and the J gene lost 8 bases, with 12 bases spanning the gap. The CDR3 loop reads CAWSLQGAEKLFF. CDR3 nucleotide sequence: TGTGCCTGGAGTCTACAGGGTGCCGAAAAACTGTTTTTT.

This clone was counted a single time. V is TRBV19 and J is TRBJ2-5; 10 bases are shared with TRBD1. The germline V gene encodes CDR1 LNHDA and CDR2 SQIVND (reference sequence). The CDR3 contains 13 residues. Unmatched junction bases numbered 3, after V lost 7 bases and J lost 4 bases. The CDR3: CASTDRGAETQYF. DNA for the CDR3: TGTGCCAGTACGGACAGGGGGGCAGAGACCCAGTACTTC.

For this clone: In the same sample, other DNA sequences code for this CDR3. The chain has TRBV5-4 and TRBJ1-2, with a weak D call TRBD1 (5 bases). Trimming pared 1 base from V and 4 bases from J, leaving 8 bases between. Germline CDR1 reads SGHNT; CDR2 reads YYREEE (reference sequence). CDR3 length equals 13 residues. The CDR3 nucleotides read TGTGCCAGCAGCTTGTCCAGGGCCTATGGCTACACCTTC. Its protein is CASSLSRAYGYTF.

This clone occurred once. This chain uses TRBV7-9 with TRBJ1-5; D is unclear. V gave up 3 bases and J gave up 4 bases, with 13 bases separating them. The germline V gene has CDR1 SEHNR and CDR2 FQNEAQ (reference sequence). The CDR3 length is 15 residues. In DNA form, the CDR3 reads TGTGCCAGCAGCTTTGGGGTCATGGGAAATCAGCCCCAGCATTTT. Translated: CASSFGVMGNQPQHF.

V usage is TRBV21-1 and J usage is TRBJ2-7; TRBD1 was called by the table and not checked on the DNA. TRBV21-1 constitutes a pseudogene. The length of the CDR3 is 16 residues. CDR3 nucleotides: TGTGCCAGCAGCCGTTGTCGGCCAGGGGGAATTTACGAGCAGTACTTC. It specifies CASSRCRPGGIYEQYF.

The chain recombines TRBV5-4 with TRBJ1-5, with TRBD1 matching 10 bases. CDR1 is SGHNT, CDR2 YYREEE, per germline (reference sequence). The CDR3 length is 15 residues. J gave up 3 bases and V 3 bases, and 3 bases lay outside the gene matches. CDR3 loop: CASSSGTGVNQPQHF. CDR3 nucleotides: TGTGCCAGCAGCTCCGGGACAGGGGTCAATCAGCCCCAGCATTTT.

CDR3 residues: CASTSRAAKFNEQFF. DNA for the CDR3: TGTGCCAGCACTTCGAGGGCAGCGAAATTCAATGAGCAGTTCTTC. The chain is built from TRBV28 and TRBJ2-1; D is perhaps TRBD2 (5 bases). The CDR3 extends over 15 amino acids. V lost 7 bases and J 6 bases, leaving 19 bases between the germline ends. The germline V gene encodes CDR1 MDHEN and CDR2 SYDVKM.

The chain combines TRBV5-5 with TRBJ1-2, with D tentatively TRBD1 (5 bases). Germline V lookup: CDR1 SGHKS, CDR2 YYEKEE (reference sequence). The V and J ends lost 1 base and 5 bases respectively, with 27 bases between them. The CDR3 extends over 19 amino acids. The CDR3 loop reads CASSLKLIYVGGGWYGYTF. CDR3 DNA sequence: TGTGCCAGCAGCTTGAAACTGATATACGTCGGGGGAGGATGGTATGGCTACACCTTC.

This clone was seen a few times. This chain joins TRBV4-2 and TRBJ1-1, with TRBD1 matching over 7 bases. With 6 bases clipped from V and 3 bases from J, the junction kept 7 bases outside the gene matches. Germline V gene data show CDR1 as LGHNA and CDR2 as YNFKEQ. The length of the CDR3 is 14 residues. The CDR3, as DNA: TGTGCCAGCAGGTCAGGGGGGTCGGACACTGAAGCTTTCTTT. Translating gives CASRSGGSDTEAFF.

This clone was observed a single time. This chain joins TRBV5-1 and TRBJ2-3; 9 positions agree with TRBD2. The CDR3 is 16 residues long. In germline, CDR1 is SGHRS, CDR2 YFSETQ. V lost 4 bases, J lost 4 bases, and 10 bases stayed unmatched. This CDR3 is CASSGLAGASADTQYF. The CDR3 bases are TGCGCCAGCAGCGGATTAGCGGGAGCTAGCGCAGATACGCAGTATTTT.

This clone occurred once. The chain uses TRBV4-2 and TRBJ2-1; D gene uncertain. V shed 0 bases and J shed 5 bases, with 11 bases lying between them. The length of the CDR3 is 15 residues. Germline CDR1 and CDR2: LGHNA and YNFKEQ. Here the CDR3 reads CASSQEIVRNNEQFF. The CDR3 DNA sequence: TGTGCCAGCAGCCAAGAAATCGTCCGCAACAATGAGCAGTTCTTC.

This clone was observed a single time. The CDR3 DNA sequence: TGCGCCAGCAGTGAGTATGCGGCCTACGAGCAGTACTTC. Translation: CASSEYAAYEQYF. The gene calls are TRBV10-2 and TRBJ2-7; D is unclear. Between the trimmed V and J ends, which lost 1 base and 2 bases, there was a span of 6 bases. The CDR3 length is 13 residues. The germline V gene encodes CDR1 WSHSY and CDR2 SAAADI.

The chain has TRBV28 and TRBJ2-7; 8 bases align to TRBD1. Per germline, CDR1 MDHEN and CDR2 SYDVKM. The CDR3 is made up of 15 amino acids. After removal of 5 bases from V and 2 bases from J, the junction contained 8 bases not matched to a gene. CDR3 region: CASSSVGTGPYEQYF. In DNA form, the CDR3 reads TGTGCCAGCAGTAGCGTCGGGACAGGACCCTACGAGCAGTACTTC.

This clone was seen a handful of times. The V and J genes are TRBV7-3 and TRBJ1-1; D gene uncertain. Germline CDR1 reads SGHTA; CDR2 reads FQGTGA. V lost 4 bases, J lost 1 base, and 7 bases lay in between. The CDR3 runs to 13 residues. The CDR3 loop reads CASSSHPNTEAFF. The CDR3, as DNA: TGTGCCAGCAGCTCTCATCCGAACACTGAAGCTTTCTTT.

The chain joins TRBV5-1 to TRBJ2-7; 10 bases are shared with TRBD2. V lost 2 bases and J lost 3; bases outside the gene matches: 8. The CDR3 has 16 amino acids. The germline CDR1 and CDR2 sequences are SGHRS and YFSETQ. The CDR3 sequence: CASSLGSSGSRYEQYF. The CDR3 bases are TGCGCCAGCAGCTTAGGTTCTAGCGGGAGTCGCTACGAGCAGTACTTC.

This clone was seen only once. This chain uses TRBV4-1 with TRBJ2-5, with a tentative D call TRBD1 (5 bases). The length of the CDR3 is 14 residues. Germline CDR1 reads MGHRA; CDR2 reads YSYEKL. V was cut by 1 base and J by 5 bases, with 11 bases left in between. The CDR3 DNA reads TGCGCCAGCAGCCAAGTAGCACAGGACGAGACCCAGTACTTC. Translation gives CASSQVAQDETQYF.

The chain has TRBV6-5 and TRBJ1-3; D not resolved. The CDR3 spans 14 residues. Germline V gives CDR1 MNHEY, CDR2 SVGAGI. V gave up 6 bases and J gave up 0 bases, with 9 bases separating them. The CDR3 nucleotides are TGTGCCAGCAGCCCCGGATTCTCTGGAAACACCATATATTTT. The encoded protein is CASSPGFSGNTIYF.

This chain joins TRBV6-5 and TRBJ2-5; D remains ambiguous. CDR1 is MNHEY and CDR2 is SVGAGI in the germline V gene. CDR3 length equals 14 residues. V shed 5 bases and J shed 2 bases, with 12 bases lying between them. CDR3 sequence (DNA): TGTGCCAGCAGTCAGAATCGAAGGCAAGAGACCCAGTACTTC. It codes for CASSQNRRQETQYF.